This T cell receptor beta chain was captured in a study of T cells in Graves' hyperthyroidism and ophthalmopathy. Note on this clonotype: Its specificity is not known. A read error may be the cause here, since a much bigger clone is one base away.

Researchers amplified the TCR beta CDR3 regions from RNA transcripts. First-round RT-PCR targeting the TCR CDR3 was performed with the HTBI primer set. TCRdb reprocessed the multiplex PCR reads with MiXCR, giving one entry per CDR3 protein. The table has fewer than 750,000 distinct CDR3 sequences, roughly 15% seen once. Study-wide findings and caveats: Most expanded thyroid clonotypes above 0.001 recurred in blood.

The CDR3 loop spans 17 amino acids. Germline V gene sequence: CDR1 SGHTA, CDR2 FQGNSA. Duration under 3 months, a NOSPECS grade of at least 4, and a Clinical Activity Score of at least 3 characterized the ophthalmopathy patients. The PBMCs were taken from about 10 ml of fresh peripheral blood. The TCR sequence derives from a woman in her thirties or forties with Graves' ophthalmopathy. The sample taken for sequencing was blood. The chain uses TRBV7-2 and TRBJ2-7; 7 bases agree with TRBD1. The CDR3 is CVSSSARDSLSSYEQYF. CDR3 nucleotide sequence: TGTGTCAGCAGCTCAGCTCGGGACAGTTTGAGCTCCTACGAGCAGTACTTC. The complete variable domain, with remaining parts taken from reference TRBV7-2 and TRBJ2-7, reads GAGVSQSPSNKVTEKGKDVELRCDPISGHTALYWYRQSLGQGLEFLIYFQGNSAPDKSGLPSDRFSAERTGGSVSTLTIQRTQQEDSAVYLCVSSSARDSLSSYEQYFGPGTRLTVT.